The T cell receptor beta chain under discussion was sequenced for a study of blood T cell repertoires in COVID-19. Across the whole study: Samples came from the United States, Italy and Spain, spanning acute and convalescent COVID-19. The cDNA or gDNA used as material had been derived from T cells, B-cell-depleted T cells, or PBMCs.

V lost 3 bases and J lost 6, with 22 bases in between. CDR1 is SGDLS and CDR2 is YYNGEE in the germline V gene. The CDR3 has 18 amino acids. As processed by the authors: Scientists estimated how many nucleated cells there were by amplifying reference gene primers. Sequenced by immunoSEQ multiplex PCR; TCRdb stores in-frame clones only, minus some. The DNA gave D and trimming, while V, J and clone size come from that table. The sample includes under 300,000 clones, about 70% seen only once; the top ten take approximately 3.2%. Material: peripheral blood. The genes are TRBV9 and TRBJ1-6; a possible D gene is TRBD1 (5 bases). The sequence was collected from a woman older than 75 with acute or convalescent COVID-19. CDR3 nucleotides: TGTGCCAGCAGCGCCACCCCTCAGGGTTCGCTGGGTAATTCACCCCTCCACTTT. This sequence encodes CASSATPQGSLGNSPLHF.